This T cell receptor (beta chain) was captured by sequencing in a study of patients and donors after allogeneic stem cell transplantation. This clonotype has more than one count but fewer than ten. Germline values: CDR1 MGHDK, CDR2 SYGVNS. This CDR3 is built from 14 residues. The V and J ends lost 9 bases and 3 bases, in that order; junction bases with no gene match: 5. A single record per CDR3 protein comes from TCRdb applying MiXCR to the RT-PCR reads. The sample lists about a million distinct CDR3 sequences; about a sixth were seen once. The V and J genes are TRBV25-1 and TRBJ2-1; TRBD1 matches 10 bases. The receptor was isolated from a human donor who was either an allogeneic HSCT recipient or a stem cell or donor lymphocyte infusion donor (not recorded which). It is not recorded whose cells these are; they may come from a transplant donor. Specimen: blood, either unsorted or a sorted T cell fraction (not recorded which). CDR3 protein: CASQTGGYYNEQFF. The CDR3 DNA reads TGTGCCAGTCAGACAGGGGGCTACTACAATGAGCAGTTCTTC.